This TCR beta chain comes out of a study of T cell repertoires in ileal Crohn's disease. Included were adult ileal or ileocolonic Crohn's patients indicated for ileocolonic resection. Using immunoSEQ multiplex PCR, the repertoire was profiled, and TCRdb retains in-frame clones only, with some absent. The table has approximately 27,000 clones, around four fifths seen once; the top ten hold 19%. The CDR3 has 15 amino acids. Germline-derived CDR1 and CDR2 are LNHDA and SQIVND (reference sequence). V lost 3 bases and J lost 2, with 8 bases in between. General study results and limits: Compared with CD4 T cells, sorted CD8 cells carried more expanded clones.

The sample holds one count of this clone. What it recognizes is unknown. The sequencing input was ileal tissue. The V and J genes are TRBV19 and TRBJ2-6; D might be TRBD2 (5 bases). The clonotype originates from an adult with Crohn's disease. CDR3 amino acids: CASSIAGPGANVLTF. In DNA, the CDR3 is TGTGCCAGTAGTATCGCGGGTCCTGGGGCCAACGTCCTGACTTTC.